What follows describes a single T cell receptor (beta chain). The antigen is undetermined. The sample belongs to a study of OX40 agonist ivuxolimab in advanced cancers. The CDR3 extends over 14 amino acids. Germline V CDR1 and CDR2: LGHNA, YSLEER. V was cut by 6 bases and J by 2 bases, with 10 bases left in between. General study findings and limits: Clonal expansion was among the lowest in partial responders at 0.1-3.0 mg/kg, especially CD8+. Expanded clones belonging to CD8+ T cells outnumbered, on average, those of CD4+.

The method was immunoSEQ multiplex PCR; TCRdb's version includes in-frame clones alone and lacks a portion of them. The sample carries about 76,000 clones, around 80% recorded once. The specimen was CD4+ or CD8+ T cells sorted from blood, collected in a trial of the OX40 agonist ivuxolimab. The origin of this receptor is an adult with an advanced solid tumor such as melanoma, head and neck, liver or kidney cancer. The chain uses TRBV4-3 and TRBJ1-4; D is ambiguous. CDR3 sequence reads: CASRDGRTNEKLFF. Here the CDR3 DNA reads TGCGCCAGCAGGGATGGAAGGACTAATGAAAAACTGTTTTTT.